One and the same sample provided the 16 T cell receptor beta chains below, sequenced in a study of blood T cells in healthy people across ages. PCR was performed a second time for about 6 to 12 cycles using a sample-barcoded 5' primer and a J-beta primer mix. TCRdb itself ran the 5' RACE reads through MiXCR, one entry per CDR3 protein. The table has about 680,000 distinct CDR3 sequences, around 45% seen once; the top ten hold about 32%. Material for sequencing was blood. All receptors come from a woman aged 55 to 70 in good health.

This clonotype was observed at least ten times. The V and J genes are TRBV12-3 or TRBV12-4 and TRBJ2-2; a possible D gene is TRBD2 (5 bases). The CDR3 consists of 15 residues. Trimming took 1 base from V and 3 from J, leaving 9 bases between them. CDR3 residues: CASSLERSYTGELFF. In DNA form, the CDR3 reads TGTGCCAGCAGTTTAGAGCGGTCCTACACCGGGGAGCTGTTTTTT.

This clonotype was observed a few times. The CDR3 protein is CSVEVDGERDEQYF. Written as DNA, the CDR3 is TGCAGCGTTGAGGTTGACGGGGAGAGGGACGAGCAGTACTTC. The V gene is TRBV29-1, the J gene TRBJ2-7, with D possibly TRBD2 on 5 matching bases. Looked up from germline, CDR1 is SQVTM and CDR2 is ANQGSEA. Between the trimmed V and J ends, which lost 3 bases and 5 bases, there was a span of 17 bases. The CDR3 consists of 14 residues.

The count of this clonotype is one. One junction end disagrees with the germline gene, perhaps due to a read error. The rearrangement links TRBV2 to TRBJ2-7, with 10 bases fitting TRBD1. This CDR3 is 14 amino acids long. The germline CDR1 and CDR2 sequences are SNHLY and FYNNEI. The CDR3 sequence is CVSSGQGGAYEQYF. The CDR3 region has the DNA TGTGTCAGCAGCGGACAGGGGGGAGCCTACGAGCAGTACTTC. Full variable domain (missing parts from reference TRBV2 and TRBJ2-7): EPEVTQTPSHQVTQMGQEVILRCVPISNHLYFYWYRQILGQKVEFLVSFYNNEISEKSEIFDDQFSVERPDGSNFTLKIRSTKLEDSAMYFCVSSGQGGAYEQYFGPGTRLTVT.

The genes are TRBV11-2 and TRBJ2-5; D gene ambiguous. There are 15 residues in the CDR3. Per the germline V gene, CDR1 is SGHAT and CDR2 is FQNNGV. Deletions cut 5 bases from V and 1 base from J, with 14 bases between. In DNA, the CDR3 is TGTGCCAGCAGCCCCTCGGCGTTTGGCCAAGAGACCCAGTACTTC. It codes for CASSPSAFGQETQYF.

The rearrangement links TRBV12-3 or TRBV12-4 to TRBJ1-3; D unclear. The germline V and J ends were trimmed by 7 bases and 0 bases, with 10 bases remaining between them. The CDR3 length is 14 residues. In DNA form, the CDR3 reads TGTGCCAGCACTGACCCCCTCTCTGGAAACACCATATATTTT. Amino acid sequence: CASTDPLSGNTIYF.

The V gene is TRBV7-8, the J gene TRBJ1-6; D unclear. CDR3 size: 12 residues. Per germline, CDR1 SGHVS and CDR2 FQNEAQ. Trimming shortened V by 2 bases and J by 13 bases, and 9 bases separated the two germline ends. CDR3 amino acids: CASSLRSAPLHF. CDR3 bases: TGTGCCAGCAGCTTAAGGTCCGCTCCCCTCCACTTT.

This clonotype was counted at least ten times. The chain links TRBV2 to TRBJ2-5; D gene unclear. Germline V gives CDR1 SNHLY, CDR2 FYNNEI. The CDR3 runs to 10 residues. Trimming pared 1 base from V and 6 bases from J, leaving 0 bases between. This CDR3 is CASSEETQYF. Written as DNA, the CDR3 is TGTGCCAGCAGTGAAGAGACCCAGTACTTC.

The table lists this clonotype with a count of one. V usage is TRBV20-1 and J usage is TRBJ2-3, with 7 bases matching TRBD2. Germline CDR1 and CDR2: DFQATT and SNEGSKA (reference sequence). The V gene end was trimmed by 3 bases and the J gene end by 0 bases; junction bases not matched to a gene: 6. CDR3 length: 15 residues. The CDR3 protein is CSASMREKSTDTQYF. Here the CDR3 DNA reads TGCAGTGCTAGTATGCGGGAGAAGAGCACAGATACGCAGTATTTT.

This clonotype was recorded a few times. This CDR3 is CASSHGAQETQYF. The CDR3 nucleotides read TGTGCCAGCAGCCACGGGGCACAAGAGACCCAGTACTTC. This chain joins TRBV11-1 and TRBJ2-5; the D gene could be TRBD1 or TRBD2 (5 bases each). Germline-derived CDR1 and CDR2 are SGHAT and FQDESV (reference sequence). This CDR3 contains 13 residues. V lost 5 bases to trimming and J lost 2 bases, with 9 bases between them. Together with reference TRBV11-1 and TRBJ2-5, the CDR3 gives the full variable domain: EAEVAQSPRYKITEKSQAVAFWCDPISGHATLYWYRQILGQGPELLVQFQDESVVDDSQLPKDRFSAERLKGVDSTLKIQPAELGDSAMYLCASSHGAQETQYFGPGTRLLVL.

This clonotype was seen a handful of times. The chain carries TRBV5-1 and TRBJ1-2; D possibly corresponds to TRBD1 (5 bases). Germline-derived CDR1 and CDR2 are SGHRS and YFSETQ. The CDR3 totals 14 residues. Trimming removed 4 bases from V and 5 bases from J, with 15 bases in between. The DNA of the CDR3 is TGCGCCAGCAGCCCCCTGGGGACGGGGTATGGCTACACCTTC. Its protein product is CASSPLGTGYGYTF.

The chain joins TRBV7-9 to TRBJ2-1, with 7 bases fitting TRBD1. Germline V gene data show CDR1 as SEHNR and CDR2 as FQNEAQ (reference sequence). The CDR3 length is 13 residues. V lost 4 bases, J lost 8 bases, and 5 bases stayed unmatched. CDR3 coding DNA: TGTGCCAGCAGCTACAGGGGTCTTGATGAGCAGTTCTTC. Translating it yields CASSYRGLDEQFF.

The chain links TRBV7-3 to TRBJ2-3, with 10 bases aligning to TRBD2. The CDR3 runs 16 residues. V was pared by 3 bases and J by 0 bases, with 3 bases of the junction left unmatched. The germline V gene encodes CDR1 SGHTA and CDR2 FQGTGA. The CDR3 loop reads CASSFGLAVSTDTQYF. The CDR3, as DNA: TGTGCCAGCAGCTTTGGACTAGCGGTTAGCACAGATACGCAGTATTTT.

This clonotype was seen only a few times. The chain couples TRBV7-2 to TRBJ1-1, with 8 bases identical to TRBD1. V shed 1 base and J 7 bases; nucleotides not matched to a gene: 5. Germline V gene sequence: CDR1 SGHTA, CDR2 FQGNSA. The CDR3 runs to 14 residues. The CDR3 sequence: CASSLGGGQGEAFF. The CDR3 region has the DNA TGTGCCAGCAGCTTAGGGGGAGGACAGGGTGAAGCTTTCTTT.

V gene TRBV6-1 combines with J gene TRBJ2-1; weak D call: TRBD1 (5 bases). The CDR3 length is 13 residues. V was shortened by 1 base and J by 9 bases, with 10 bases between the two germline ends. The germline CDR1 and CDR2 sequences are MNHNS and SASEGT. CDR3 in amino acids: CASSEGRDSEQFF. CDR3 nucleotide sequence: TGTGCCAGCAGTGAAGGGCGAGACAGTGAGCAGTTCTTC.

The rearrangement uses TRBV3-1 and TRBJ2-1, with TRBD2 identical over 14 bases. CDR3 length: 20 amino acids. With V trimmed by 2 bases and J by 4 bases, 13 bases remained unmatched. CDR1 and CDR2 from the germline V gene are LGHDT and YNNKEL (reference sequence). CDR3 in amino acids: CASSQTSGLAGEVWYNEQFF. CDR3 coding DNA: TGTGCCAGCAGCCAAACCTCGGGACTAGCGGGAGAGGTGTGGTACAATGAGCAGTTCTTC.

The V gene is TRBV11-3, the J gene TRBJ2-3, with 7 bases matching TRBD1. The V gene end was trimmed by 0 bases and the J gene end by 5 bases; junction bases not matched to a gene: 11. The germline V gene encodes CDR1 SGHNT and CDR2 YENEEA. This CDR3 has 17 amino acids. This CDR3 is CASSLDPSWTGGDTQYF. The CDR3 DNA reads TGTGCCAGCAGCTTAGATCCAAGCTGGACAGGCGGAGATACGCAGTATTTT.